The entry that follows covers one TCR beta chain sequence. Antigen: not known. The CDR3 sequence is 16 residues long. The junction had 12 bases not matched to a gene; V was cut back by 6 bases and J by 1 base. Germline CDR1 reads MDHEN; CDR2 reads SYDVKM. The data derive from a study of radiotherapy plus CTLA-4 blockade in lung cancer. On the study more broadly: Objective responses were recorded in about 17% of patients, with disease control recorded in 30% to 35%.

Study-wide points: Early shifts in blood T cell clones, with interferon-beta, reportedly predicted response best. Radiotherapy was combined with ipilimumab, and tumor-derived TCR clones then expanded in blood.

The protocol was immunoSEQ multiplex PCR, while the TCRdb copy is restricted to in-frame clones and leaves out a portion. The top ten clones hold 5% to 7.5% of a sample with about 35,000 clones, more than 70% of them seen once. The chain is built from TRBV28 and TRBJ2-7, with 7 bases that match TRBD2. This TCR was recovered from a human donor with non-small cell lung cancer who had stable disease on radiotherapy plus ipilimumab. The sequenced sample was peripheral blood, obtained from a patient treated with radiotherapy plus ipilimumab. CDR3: CASSPLLGRESYEQYF. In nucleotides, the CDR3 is TGTGCCAGCAGCCCCCTCCTTGGGCGGGAGTCCTACGAGCAGTACTTC.